The 23 T cell receptor beta chains reported below all come from one sample, sequenced in a study of CD8 T cells in ankylosing spondylitis. Study conclusions and caveats: Blood of patients with ankylosing spondylitis appeared to be characterized by a TCR beta motif of seven or eight highly homologous variants.

These receptors are not linked to any known antigen. MiXCR was run by TCRdb on the 5' RACE reads, yielding one entry per CDR3 protein. The table lists 450,000 or so distinct CDR3 sequences, roughly 26% of them singletons. Sequenced material: blood, either unsorted or a sorted T cell fraction (not recorded which). These receptors originate from a male donor with ankylosing spondylitis.

The V gene is TRBV6-5, the J gene TRBJ2-3; TRBD2 aligns across 8 bases. This CDR3 has 14 residues. The V and J ends lost 3 bases and 6 bases, in that order; junction bases with no gene match: 5. CDR1 is MNHEY, CDR2 SVGAGI, per germline. This chain's CDR3 is CASSYNGGRDTQYF. Here the CDR3 DNA reads TGTGCCAGCAGTTATAACGGCGGGAGGGATACGCAGTATTTT.

J is TRBJ2-1 and V is TRBV12-3 or TRBV12-4, with a possible D match to TRBD2 (6 bases). V was cut by 4 bases and J by 3 bases, with 10 bases left in between. CDR3 length equals 14 residues. The CDR3 region has the DNA TGTGCCAGCAGTTCCGCTAGCGTCTACAATGAGCAGTTCTTC. It yields the protein CASSSASVYNEQFF.

This clonotype was counted a few times. This chain joins TRBV11-2 and TRBJ2-6; D is undetermined. The CDR3 contains 15 residues. Germline values: CDR1 SGHAT, CDR2 FQNNGV. V gave up 4 bases and J gave up 1 base, with 8 bases separating them. The CDR3 coding sequence is TGTGCCAGCAGCTACGAGAGATCTGGGGCCAACGTCCTGACTTTC. Translated: CASSYERSGANVLTF.

The chain is built from TRBV12-3 or TRBV12-4 and TRBJ2-2; D uncertain. V was pared by 6 bases and J by 4 bases, with 12 bases between. The CDR3 spans 14 residues. The CDR3 reads CASREASSTGELFF. CDR3 DNA sequence: TGTGCCAGCAGAGAGGCGTCGTCCACCGGGGAGCTGTTTTTT.

There are a few counts of this clonotype. The CDR3 protein is CSAEDRLTNYGYTF. As DNA, the CDR3 is TGCAGTGCTGAGGACAGGCTGACTAACTATGGCTACACCTTC. The chain combines TRBV20-1 with TRBJ1-2; 7 nucleotides line up with TRBD1. Germline V gene data show CDR1 as DFQATT and CDR2 as SNEGSKA (reference sequence). V dropped 5 bases and J dropped 0; count of bases not matched to a gene: 6. This CDR3 is 14 amino acids long.

This chain joins TRBV25-1 and TRBJ1-3; D unresolved. Trimming stripped 7 bases from V and 4 bases from J, with 20 bases between. Germline CDR1 is MGHDK and CDR2 is SYGVNS. The CDR3 is 16 residues long. The DNA of the CDR3 is TGTGCCAGCACCACGAATCTGGGAGTAGGAGGAAACACCATATATTTT. This gives the protein CASTTNLGVGGNTIYF.

The chain combines TRBV6-2 or TRBV6-3 with TRBJ2-1, with 11 bases fitting TRBD2. This CDR3 has 16 residues. CDR1 MNHEY and CDR2 SVGEGT come from the germline V gene. J lost 8 bases, V lost 0 bases, and 6 bases had no gene match. The DNA of the CDR3 is TGTGCCAGCAGTTACTCGATACTAGCGGGAGATGATGAGCAGTTCTTC. Amino acid sequence: CASSYSILAGDDEQFF.

The rearrangement links TRBV20-1 to TRBJ1-1; D gene ambiguous. V shed 6 bases and J shed 0 bases, with 11 bases lying between them. Germline loops: CDR1 DFQATT, CDR2 SNEGSKA (reference sequence). The CDR3 has 13 amino acids. Here the CDR3 reads CSAARRMNTEAFF. The CDR3 nucleotides are TGCAGTGCAGCCAGGCGGATGAACACTGAAGCTTTCTTT.

This clonotype occurred many times. This sequence joins TRBV12-3 or TRBV12-4 and TRBJ2-3; D is uncertain. This CDR3 is built from 14 residues. V lost 5 bases, J lost 0 bases, and 9 bases lay in between. The CDR3 here is CASSPTLSTDTQYF. Written as DNA, the CDR3 is TGTGCCAGCAGTCCGACACTAAGCACAGATACGCAGTATTTT.

The chain links TRBV11-1 to TRBJ1-1, with D perhaps TRBD1 (6 bases). Germline values: CDR1 SGHAT, CDR2 FQDESV (reference sequence). Trimming took 2 bases from V and 0 from J, leaving 22 bases between them. The CDR3 spans 19 residues. CDR3 amino acids: CASSLYASPPTGVNTEAFF. DNA for the CDR3: TGTGCCAGCAGCTTATACGCTTCACCTCCGACAGGAGTGAACACTGAAGCTTTCTTT. The complete variable domain, with remaining parts taken from reference TRBV11-1 and TRBJ1-1, reads EAEVAQSPRYKITEKSQAVAFWCDPISGHATLYWYRQILGQGPELLVQFQDESVVDDSQLPKDRFSAERLKGVDSTLKIQPAELGDSAMYLCASSLYASPPTGVNTEAFFGQGTRLTVV.

The table lists this clonotype with a few counts. This sequence joins TRBV9 and TRBJ2-2; possible D gene TRBD2, 6 bases. CDR3 size: 17 residues. Germline V gene data show CDR1 as SGDLS and CDR2 as YYNGEE. Trimming took 4 bases from V and 0 from J, leaving 16 bases between them. The CDR3 protein is CASSRMKGRSNTGELFF. The CDR3 region has the DNA TGTGCCAGCAGCCGCATGAAGGGGAGGTCGAACACCGGGGAGCTGTTTTTT.

The sample holds a few counts of this clonotype. The gene calls are TRBV20-1 and TRBJ2-1, with D perhaps matching TRBD2 (5 bases). Germline V gene lookup returns CDR1 DFQATT and CDR2 SNEGSKA (reference sequence). The CDR3 runs to 15 residues. Trimming left V 4 bases short and J 0 bases short, with 13 bases between. As DNA, the CDR3 is TGCAGTGCTACAGGAGGCCTGAACTCCTACAATGAGCAGTTCTTC. Protein: CSATGGLNSYNEQFF.

The CDR3 region has the DNA TGCGCCAGCAGCTTGAGCCTACTAGCGGGAGGGGCCAATGAGCAGTTCTTC. Its protein is CASSLSLLAGGANEQFF. The V call is TRBV5-1, the J call TRBJ2-1; 13 bases fit TRBD2. Germline lookup yields CDR1 SGHRS and CDR2 YFSETQ. The CDR3 loop spans 17 amino acids. Germline trimming cut 1 base from V and 6 bases from J; bases unmatched to any gene: 7.

This clonotype was seen ten or more times. The chain links TRBV5-1 to TRBJ2-1, with D maybe TRBD1 (5 bases). Germline CDR1 SGHRS, CDR2 YFSETQ. This CDR3 region has 14 residues. V lost 0 bases and J lost 6, with 10 bases in between. Here the CDR3 DNA reads TGCGCCAGCAGCTTGGTGCAGGGCCTCAATGAGCAGTTCTTC. Translated, it gives CASSLVQGLNEQFF.

The chain is built from TRBV5-4 and TRBJ2-1, with 13 bases matching TRBD2. The CDR3 is 18 residues long. CDR1 is SGHNT, CDR2 YYREEE, per germline (reference sequence). The V segment lost 5 bases and the J segment 0 bases; nucleotides outside the gene matches: 8. The CDR3 sequence: CASSSGLAGVSSYNEQFF. DNA for the CDR3: TGTGCCAGCAGTTCTGGACTAGCGGGAGTTAGCTCCTACAATGAGCAGTTCTTC. Full variable domain (remainder filled in from reference TRBV5-4 and TRBJ2-1): ETGVTQSPTHLIKTRGQQVTLRCSSQSGHNTVSWYQQALGQGPQFIFQYYREEENGRGNFPPRFSGLQFPNYSSELNVNALELDDSALYLCASSSGLAGVSSYNEQFFGPGTRLTVL.

This clonotype was seen more than once but under ten times. The rearrangement uses TRBV7-2 and TRBJ1-4; TRBD1 matches 10 bases. Losses at the gene ends were 4 bases for V and 10 bases for J; bases not matched to a gene: 12. There are 16 residues in the CDR3. CDR1 is SGHTA and CDR2 is FQGNSA in the germline V gene. In DNA form, the CDR3 reads TGTGCCAGCAGCTCGAGCCCGGGACAGGGGTCTGCAAAACTGTTTTTT. Amino acid sequence: CASSSSPGQGSAKLFF.

The V and J genes are TRBV5-4 and TRBJ2-3; tentative D call: TRBD1 (6 bases). Per germline, CDR1 SGHNT and CDR2 YYREEE (reference sequence). The CDR3 consists of 14 residues. Trimming stripped 4 bases from V and 5 bases from J, with 14 bases between. CDR3 DNA: TGTGCCAGCAGCGACTCACAGGGCATAGATACGCAGTATTTT. Residues: CASSDSQGIDTQYF. Supplemented by reference TRBV5-4 and TRBJ2-3, the full variable domain reads ETGVTQSPTHLIKTRGQQVTLRCSSQSGHNTVSWYQQALGQGPQFIFQYYREEENGRGNFPPRFSGLQFPNYSSELNVNALELDDSALYLCASSDSQGIDTQYFGPGTRLTVL.

This chain links TRBV3-1 with TRBJ2-1, with D perhaps TRBD1 (5 bases). V lost 2 bases, J lost 6 bases, and 17 bases lay in between. This CDR3 is built from 16 residues. Germline loops: CDR1 LGHDT, CDR2 YNNKEL (reference sequence). CDR3 sequence: CASSQRGTPWRNEQFF. DNA of the CDR3: TGTGCCAGCAGCCAAAGGGGCACGCCCTGGCGCAATGAGCAGTTCTTC.

Note on this clonotype: A much larger clone lies one base from this, so it may be a read error. The J gene is TRBJ2-3, the V gene TRBV5-1; 7 bases are shared with TRBD2. This CDR3 has 16 amino acids. Germline CDR1 and CDR2: SGHRS and YFSETQ. This chain's CDR3 is CASRPGLSGFTNTQYF. CDR3 DNA sequence: TGCGCCAGCAGGCCCGGACTTAGCGGGTTCACAAATACGCAGTATTTT.

This clonotype was counted only a few times. V is TRBV5-6 and J is TRBJ2-1; the D gene is possibly TRBD1 (5 bases). Trimming stripped 6 bases from V and 7 bases from J, with 23 bases between. The CDR3 length is 16 residues. Germline values: CDR1 SGHDT, CDR2 YYEEEE. The CDR3 nucleotides read TGTGCCAGCACAACTTCCACAAAAGGGGCGGTGAATGAGCAGTTCTTC. Amino acids: CASTTSTKGAVNEQFF.

This clonotype was seen only a few times. V gene TRBV15 combines with J gene TRBJ1-6, with 8 bases fitting TRBD1. Germline assignment: CDR1 LNHNV and CDR2 YYDKDF (reference sequence). The CDR3 is 16 residues long. V was pared by 0 bases and J by 9 bases, with 7 bases of the junction left unmatched. CDR3 sequence: CATSRDGTGRASPLHF. CDR3 nucleotides: TGTGCCACCAGCAGAGATGGGACAGGAAGAGCTTCACCCCTCCACTTT.

The chain has TRBV12-5 and TRBJ1-2; D might be TRBD1 (5 bases). V dropped 5 bases and J dropped 0 bases, with 19 bases sitting between them. Germline CDR1 LGHNT, CDR2 FRNRAP. The CDR3 totals 17 residues. The CDR3 DNA reads TGTGCTAGTGGTCCCTCCCAGGGAAGGACATCTAACTATGGCTACACCTTC. Protein sequence: CASGPSQGRTSNYGYTF.

The J gene is TRBJ2-2, the V gene TRBV29-1, with TRBD2 identical over 13 bases. The germline CDR1 and CDR2 sequences are SQVTM and ANQGSEA. Germline trimming cut 4 bases from V and 7 bases from J; bases unmatched to any gene: 15. This CDR3 comprises 18 residues. This CDR3 is CSVGQVGLAGESIGELFF. DNA of the CDR3: TGCAGCGTTGGACAGGTTGGACTAGCGGGAGAGTCAATCGGGGAGCTGTTTTTT.